This T cell receptor (beta chain) stems from a study of shared clonotypes between healthy human individuals. Study outcomes and limitations: Researchers sampled blood only, noting tissue repertoires likely differ.

Notes on this clone: Its antigen is unidentified.

The V gene end was trimmed by 6 bases and the J gene end by 7 bases; junction bases not matched to a gene: 16. CDR1 MDHEN and CDR2 SYDVKM come from the germline V gene. The CDR3 extends over 17 amino acids. Profiled with immunoSEQ multiplex PCR; TCRdb holds only in-frame clones, not every one. This sample yields about 1 million clones, of which more than 60% are seen a single time; roughly 1.5% belongs to the top ten. This chain joins TRBV28 and TRBJ1-4; TRBD1 matches 8 bases. This receptor was taken from a man in his late teens or twenties in good health. Sample: memory CD4+ T cells sorted from blood. The subset was: CD45RA-negative fraction. This CDR3 is CASSSDRGVAFVEKLFF. In DNA form, the CDR3 reads TGTGCCAGCAGCTCCGACAGGGGAGTCGCCTTTGTTGAAAAACTGTTTTTT.